Listed below are T cell receptor beta chains from one sample, sequenced in a study of neurological immune-mediated disorders. TCRdb reanalysed the 5' RACE reads using MiXCR and keeps one entry per CDR3 protein. The top ten clones hold 2% to 2.5% of a sample with around 66,000 distinct CDR3 sequences, about 5% of them seen once. Sequenced material: PBMCs. The source of these receptors is a woman in her 70s with multiple sclerosis. Each CDR3 is given with its conserved first and last residue. D genes are given only for firm matches. Clone size is given for some rows only: seen once, a few or many times, or a class if the clone is expanded.

cdr3_length j_call clone_size d_call v_call cdr3_aa cdr3_nt
17 TRBJ2-1 many NA TRBV3-1 CASSQDPGGTTYNEQFF TGTGCCAGCAGCCAAGATCCGGGCGGGACGACCTACAATGAGCAGTTCTTC
16 TRBJ2-2 many TRBD2 TRBV7-8 CASSLGASGNTGELFF TGTGCCAGCAGCTTAGGGGCTAGCGGAAACACCGGGGAGCTGTTTTTT
14 TRBJ2-3 many NA TRBV10-1 CASSDRGGADTQYF TGCGCCAGCAGTGACCGCGGAGGGGCAGATACGCAGTATTTT
16 TRBJ2-3 many TRBD2 TRBV20-1 CSATPSLAGTTDTQYF TGCAGTGCCACGCCTAGTCTAGCGGGGACCACAGATACGCAGTATTTT
15 TRBJ2-1 many TRBD2 TRBV5-1 CASSGTSGSVNEQFF TGCGCCAGCAGCGGGACTAGCGGGAGTGTCAATGAGCAGTTCTTC
14 TRBJ1-1 many NA TRBV7-2 CASSLRGMNTEAFF TGTGCCAGCAGCTTGAGGGGTATGAACACTGAAGCTTTCTTT
19 TRBJ2-6 medium-sized TRBD1 TRBV4-3 CASSPQAGTARSGANVLTF TGCGCCAGCAGCCCCCAAGCCGGGACAGCTCGCTCTGGGGCCAACGTCCTGACTTTC
11 TRBJ2-5 few NA TRBV7-2 CASSRRETQYF TGTGCCAGCAGCCGTCGGGAGACCCAGTACTTC
14 TRBJ2-7 many NA TRBV4-3 CASSPLGDSREQYF TGCGCCAGCAGCCCCTTGGGGGACTCCCGGGAGCAGTACTTC
12 TRBJ2-1 many NA TRBV2 CASNGARDEQFF TGTGCCAGCAACGGGGCCCGTGATGAGCAGTTCTTC
14 TRBJ2-1 NA TRBD2 TRBV24-1 CATSGGRAYNEQFF TGTGCCACCAGTGGCGGGAGGGCCTACAATGAGCAGTTCTTC
15 TRBJ2-3 many TRBD1 TRBV10-3 CAITGTDSSTDTQYF TGTGCCATCACCGGGACAGACTCTAGCACAGATACGCAGTATTTT
16 TRBJ2-1 many TRBD2 TRBV6-2/TRBV6-3 CASSYRTSGGYNEQFF TGTGCCAGCAGTTACCGGACTAGCGGGGGATACAATGAGCAGTTCTTC
15 TRBJ2-7 many TRBD2 TRBV6-5 CASSLTSGSSYEQYF TGTGCCAGCAGCCTGACTAGCGGGAGCTCCTACGAGCAGTACTTC
12 TRBJ2-7 many NA TRBV7-2 CASSLKGNEQYF TGTGCCAGCAGCTTAAAAGGCAACGAGCAGTACTTC
13 TRBJ1-2 many TRBD1 TRBV10-1 CASSSDRAYGYTF TGCGCCAGCAGCTCTGACAGGGCCTATGGCTACACCTTC
14 TRBJ2-7 many TRBD1 TRBV5-4 CATRKGAQKDEQYF TGTGCCACCCGGAAGGGGGCCCAGAAGGACGAGCAGTACTTC
16 TRBJ1-6 many NA TRBV5-1 CASSLDTGSLNSPLHF TGCGCCAGCAGCTTGGATACAGGGTCCCTTAATTCACCCCTCCACTTT
14 TRBJ2-5 many NA TRBV5-5 CASSERTKKETQYF TGTGCCAGCAGCGAACGGACCAAAAAAGAGACCCAGTACTTC
14 TRBJ2-7 many TRBD2 TRBV20-1 CSASLGGRVNEQYF TGCAGTGCGTCCTTGGGCGGGAGGGTAAACGAGCAGTACTTC
14 TRBJ1-2 many NA TRBV7-2 CASSLQGTVYGYTF TGTGCCAGCAGCTTACAGGGTACTGTCTATGGCTACACCTTC
14 TRBJ2-7 many TRBD2 TRBV7-2 CASSLVSGSDEQYF TGTGCCAGCAGCTTAGTTAGCGGGAGTGACGAGCAGTACTTC
15 TRBJ2-2 many NA TRBV7-2 CASSLIPAATGELFF TGTGCCAGCAGCTTAATCCCCGCGGCCACCGGGGAGCTGTTTTTT
14 TRBJ1-1 many NA TRBV20-1 CSASGSEGRAEAFF TGCAGTGCTAGTGGATCTGAGGGGAGGGCTGAAGCTTTCTTT
16 TRBJ2-1 many TRBD2 TRBV15 CATTSSRTSGKNEQFF TGTGCCACTACGTCAAGCCGGACTAGCGGGAAAAATGAGCAGTTCTTC
13 TRBJ2-1 many NA TRBV6-5 CASSYSEGNEQFF TGTGCCAGCAGTTACTCAGAGGGCAATGAGCAGTTCTTC
14 TRBJ2-5 many TRBD1 TRBV10-2 CASRSGQGGETQYF TGCGCCAGCAGATCCGGACAGGGGGGGGAGACCCAGTACTTC